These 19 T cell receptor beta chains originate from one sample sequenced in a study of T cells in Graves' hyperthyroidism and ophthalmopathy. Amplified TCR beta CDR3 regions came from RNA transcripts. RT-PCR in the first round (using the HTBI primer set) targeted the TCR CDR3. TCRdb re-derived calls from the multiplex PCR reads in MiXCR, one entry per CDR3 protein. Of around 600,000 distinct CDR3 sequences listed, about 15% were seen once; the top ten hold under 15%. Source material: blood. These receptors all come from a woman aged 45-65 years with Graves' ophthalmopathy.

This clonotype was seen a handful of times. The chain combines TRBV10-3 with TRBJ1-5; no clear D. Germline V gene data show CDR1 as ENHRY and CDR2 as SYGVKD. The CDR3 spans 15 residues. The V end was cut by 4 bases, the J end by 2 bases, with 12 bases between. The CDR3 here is CAISGGLGGNQPQHF. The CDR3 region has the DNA TGTGCCATCAGTGGAGGGCTAGGTGGCAATCAGCCCCAGCATTTT.

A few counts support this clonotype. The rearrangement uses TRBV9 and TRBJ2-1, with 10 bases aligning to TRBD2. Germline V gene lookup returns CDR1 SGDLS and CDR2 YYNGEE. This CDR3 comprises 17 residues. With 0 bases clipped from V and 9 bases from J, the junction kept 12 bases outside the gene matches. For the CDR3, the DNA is TGTGCCAGCAGCGTAGCTTTCGCTAGCGGGAGTAATCGTGAGCAGTTCTTC. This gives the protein CASSVAFASGSNREQFF.

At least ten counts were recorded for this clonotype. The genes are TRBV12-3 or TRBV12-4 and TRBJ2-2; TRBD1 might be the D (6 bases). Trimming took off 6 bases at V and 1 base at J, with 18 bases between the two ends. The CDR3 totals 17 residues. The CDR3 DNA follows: TGTGCCAGCAGACCCTATAGGGGGAGAGAGAACACCGGGGAGCTGTTTTTT. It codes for CASRPYRGRENTGELFF.

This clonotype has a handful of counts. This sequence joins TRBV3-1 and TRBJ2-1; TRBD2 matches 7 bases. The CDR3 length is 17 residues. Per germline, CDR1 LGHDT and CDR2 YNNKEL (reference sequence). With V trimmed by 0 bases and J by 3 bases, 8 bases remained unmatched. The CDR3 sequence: CASSQERGRAVYNEQFF. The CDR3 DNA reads TGTGCCAGCAGCCAAGAACGGGGGAGGGCCGTCTACAATGAGCAGTTCTTC.

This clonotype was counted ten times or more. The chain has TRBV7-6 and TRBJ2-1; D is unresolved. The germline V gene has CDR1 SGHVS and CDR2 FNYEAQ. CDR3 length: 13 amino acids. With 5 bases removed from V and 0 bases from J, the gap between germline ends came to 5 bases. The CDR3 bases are TGTGCCAGCAGCCTCAACTCCTACAATGAGCAGTTCTTC. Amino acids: CASSLNSYNEQFF.

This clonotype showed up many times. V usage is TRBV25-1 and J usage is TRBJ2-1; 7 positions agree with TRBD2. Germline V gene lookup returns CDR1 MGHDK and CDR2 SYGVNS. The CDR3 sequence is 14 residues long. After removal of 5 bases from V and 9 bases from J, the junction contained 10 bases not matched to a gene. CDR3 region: CASSRAGRGSEQFF. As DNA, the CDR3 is TGTGCCAGCAGTCGAGCGGGACGGGGGAGTGAGCAGTTCTTC.

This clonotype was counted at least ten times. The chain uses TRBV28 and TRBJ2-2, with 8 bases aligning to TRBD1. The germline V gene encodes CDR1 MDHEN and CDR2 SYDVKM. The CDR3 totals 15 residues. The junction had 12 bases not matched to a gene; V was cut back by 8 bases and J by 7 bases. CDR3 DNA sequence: TGTGCCAGCGGATCGACAGGGGTATCCGGCGGGGAGCTGTTTTTT. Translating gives CASGSTGVSGGELFF.

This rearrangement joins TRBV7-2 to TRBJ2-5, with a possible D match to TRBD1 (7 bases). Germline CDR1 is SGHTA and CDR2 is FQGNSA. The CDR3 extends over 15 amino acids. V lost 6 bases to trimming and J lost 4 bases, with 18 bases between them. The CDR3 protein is CASSQTRQGLETQYF. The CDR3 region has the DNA TGTGCCAGCAGTCAGACTAGACAGGGATTAGAGACCCAGTACTTC.

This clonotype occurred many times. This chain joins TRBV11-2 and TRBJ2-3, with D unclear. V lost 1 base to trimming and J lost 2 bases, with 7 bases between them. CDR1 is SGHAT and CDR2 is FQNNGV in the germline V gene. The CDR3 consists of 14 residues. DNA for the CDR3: TGTGCCAGCAGCTTAGTAGCCCTCACAGATACGCAGTATTTT. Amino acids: CASSLVALTDTQYF.

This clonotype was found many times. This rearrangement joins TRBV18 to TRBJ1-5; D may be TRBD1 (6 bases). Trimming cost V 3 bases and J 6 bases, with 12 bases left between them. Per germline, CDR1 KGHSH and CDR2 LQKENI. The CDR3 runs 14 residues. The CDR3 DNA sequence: TGTGCCAGCTCACCTGTACAGGGAGGTCAGCCCCAGCATTTT. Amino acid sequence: CASSPVQGGQPQHF.

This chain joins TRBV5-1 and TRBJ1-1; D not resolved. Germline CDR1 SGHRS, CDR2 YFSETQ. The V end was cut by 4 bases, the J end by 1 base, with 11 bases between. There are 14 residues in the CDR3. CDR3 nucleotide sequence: TGCGCCAGCAGCCGACTGGAAGGGAACACTGAAGCTTTCTTT. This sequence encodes CASSRLEGNTEAFF.

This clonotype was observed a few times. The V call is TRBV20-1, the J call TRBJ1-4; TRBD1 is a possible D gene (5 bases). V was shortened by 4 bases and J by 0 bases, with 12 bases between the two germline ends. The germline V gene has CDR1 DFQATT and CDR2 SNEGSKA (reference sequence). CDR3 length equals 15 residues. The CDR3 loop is CSAKGRIPTNEKLFF. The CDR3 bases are TGCAGTGCTAAGGGGAGAATCCCAACTAATGAAAAACTGTTTTTT.

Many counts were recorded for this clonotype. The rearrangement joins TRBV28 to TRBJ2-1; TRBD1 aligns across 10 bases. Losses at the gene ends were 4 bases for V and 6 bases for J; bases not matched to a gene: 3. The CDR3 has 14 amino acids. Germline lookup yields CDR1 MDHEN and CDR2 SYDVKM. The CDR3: CASSSGTGANEQFF. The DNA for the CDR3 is TGTGCCAGCAGTTCCGGGACAGGGGCCAATGAGCAGTTCTTC.

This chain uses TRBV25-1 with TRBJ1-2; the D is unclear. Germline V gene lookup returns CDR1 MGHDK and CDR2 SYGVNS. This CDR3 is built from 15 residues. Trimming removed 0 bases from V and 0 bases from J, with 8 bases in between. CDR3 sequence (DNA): TGTGCCAGCAGTGAATATTGGACGGCTAACTATGGCTACACCTTC. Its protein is CASSEYWTANYGYTF.

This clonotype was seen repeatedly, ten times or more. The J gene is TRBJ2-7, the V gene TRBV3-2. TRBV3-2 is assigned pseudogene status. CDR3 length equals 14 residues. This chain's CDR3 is CASSQDKAVYEQYF. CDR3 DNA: TGTGCCAGCAGCCAAGATAAGGCCGTCTACGAGCAGTACTTC.

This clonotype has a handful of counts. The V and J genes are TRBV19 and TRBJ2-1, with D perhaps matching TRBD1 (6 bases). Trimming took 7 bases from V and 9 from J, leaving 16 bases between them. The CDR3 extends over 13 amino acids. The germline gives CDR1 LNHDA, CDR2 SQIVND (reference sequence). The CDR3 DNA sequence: TGTGCCAGTATGAGGGGGATTTTGAGTGAGCAGTTCTTC. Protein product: CASMRGILSEQFF.

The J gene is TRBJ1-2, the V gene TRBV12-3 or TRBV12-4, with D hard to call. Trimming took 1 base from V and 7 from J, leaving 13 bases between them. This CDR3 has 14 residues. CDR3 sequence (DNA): TGTGCCAGCAGTTTAGTTGTGAGGGTAACTGGCTACACCTTC. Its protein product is CASSLVVRVTGYTF.

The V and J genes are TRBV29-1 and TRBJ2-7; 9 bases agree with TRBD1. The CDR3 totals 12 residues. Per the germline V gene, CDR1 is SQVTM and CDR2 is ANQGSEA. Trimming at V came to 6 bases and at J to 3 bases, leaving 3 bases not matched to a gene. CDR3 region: CSVRGQGYEQYF. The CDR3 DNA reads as TGCAGCGTCCGGGGACAGGGCTACGAGCAGTACTTC.

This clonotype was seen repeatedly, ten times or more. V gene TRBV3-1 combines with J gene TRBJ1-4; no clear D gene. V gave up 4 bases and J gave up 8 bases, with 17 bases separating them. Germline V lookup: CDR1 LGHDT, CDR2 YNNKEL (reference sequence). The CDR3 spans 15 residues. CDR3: CASSRAVGIDEKLFF. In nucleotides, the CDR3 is TGTGCCAGCAGCCGAGCAGTAGGGATCGACGAAAAACTGTTTTTT. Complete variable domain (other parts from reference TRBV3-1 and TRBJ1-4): DTAVSQTPKYLVTQMGNDKSIKCEQNLGHDTMYWYKQDSKKFLKIMFSYNNKELIINETVPNRFSPKSPDKAHLNLHINSLELGDSAVYFCASSRAVGIDEKLFFGSGTQLSVL.